Listed below are T cell receptor beta chains from one sample, sequenced in a study of T cells in Graves' hyperthyroidism and ophthalmopathy. MiXCR was run by TCRdb on the multiplex PCR reads, yielding one entry per CDR3 protein. The table lists roughly 600,000 distinct CDR3 sequences, roughly 15% of them singletons, with under 15% in the top ten. The sample consisted of blood. These receptor sequences come from a woman aged 45-65 years with Graves' ophthalmopathy. Both conserved end residues are part of each CDR3. A D gene is named only where the DNA matches it firmly. Size tells how often a clone was seen (once, few, many) or the class of an expanded clone, and some rows leave it out.

clone_size	d_call	j_call	cdr3_length	v_call	cdr3_aa	cdr3_nt
NA	TRBD1	TRBJ1-1	13	TRBV20-1	CSARRGLNTEAFF	TGCAGTGCTCGCAGGGGGTTGAACACTGAAGCTTTCTTT
NA	NA	TRBJ2-6	15	TRBV7-9	CASSLGRPGANVLTF	TGTGCCAGCAGCTTGGGACGGCCTGGGGCCAACGTCCTGACTTTC
many	NA	TRBJ2-5	15	TRBV7-2	CASSLLVQRKETQYF	TGTGCCAGCAGCTTATTGGTACAGCGCAAAGAGACCCAGTACTTC
many	TRBD2	TRBJ2-7	14	TRBV7-7	CASSNGLAGSEQYF	TGTGCTAGCAGCAACGGACTAGCGGGAAGCGAGCAGTACTTC
NA	NA	TRBJ1-5	15	TRBV20-1	CSAGPRTEPNQPQHF	TGCAGTGCTGGCCCCAGGACAGAACCCAATCAGCCCCAGCATTTT
many	NA	TRBJ2-7	14	TRBV5-1	CASSLVAGIHEQYF	TGCGCCAGCAGCTTGGTTGCGGGAATCCACGAGCAGTACTTC
NA	NA	TRBJ1-3	13	TRBV12-3/TRBV12-4	CASKIDSGNTIYF	TGTGCCAGCAAGATTGACTCTGGAAACACCATATATTTT
few	NA	TRBJ2-2	20	TRBV7-2	CASSLSWATGENPNTGELFF	TGTGCCAGCAGCTTAAGTTGGGCAACGGGAGAAAATCCGAACACCGGGGAGCTGTTTTTT
many	TRBD2	TRBJ2-1	15	TRBV6-1	CASSDLAGSDDEQFF	TGTGCCAGCAGTGACCTAGCGGGAAGTGACGATGAGCAGTTCTTC
NA	TRBD1	TRBJ1-5	15	TRBV28	CASSLSGQGGQPQHF	TGTGCCAGCAGTTTATCGGGACAGGGAGGCCAGCCCCAGCATTTT
NA	NA	TRBJ2-3	16	TRBV13	CASSLRGLGSTDTQYF	TGTGCCAGCAGCTTAAGGGGCCTAGGAAGCACAGATACGCAGTATTTT
few	NA	TRBJ1-2	15	TRBV20-1	CSAPRAGVANYGYTF	TGCAGTGCCCCTAGAGCGGGGGTCGCTAACTATGGCTACACCTTC
NA	TRBD1	TRBJ2-2	17	TRBV28	CASSFSKSDRDTGELFF	TGTGCCAGCAGTTTCTCAAAATCGGACAGGGACACCGGGGAGCTGTTTTTT
many	NA	TRBJ1-1	12	TRBV6-2/TRBV6-3	CASRDPNTEAFF	TGTGCCAGCAGGGACCCGAACACTGAAGCTTTCTTT
few	NA	TRBJ1-6	12	TRBV4-3	CASSQGESPLHF	TGCGCCAGCAGCCAAGGAGAATCACCCCTCCACTTT
NA	TRBD2	TRBJ2-7	17	TRBV6-1	CASSQLKREGGVYEQYF	TGTGCCAGCAGTCAACTGAAGCGGGAGGGGGGGGTCTACGAGCAGTACTTC
many	NA	TRBJ1-2	15	TRBV27	CASSFGGRGNYGYTF	TGTGCCAGCAGTTTCGGGGGACGGGGAAACTATGGCTACACCTTC
many	NA	TRBJ2-3	15	TRBV5-1	CASSLGQTEEDTQYF	TGCGCCAGCAGCTTGGGACAAACGGAAGAAGATACGCAGTATTTT
many	NA	TRBJ2-1	12	TRBV30	CAWWGTGGSQFF	TGTGCCTGGTGGGGGACCGGAGGGTCCCAGTTCTTC
many	TRBD1	TRBJ2-5	15	TRBV6-2/TRBV6-3	CASSSGQGALETQYF	TGTGCCAGCAGTTCAGGACAGGGGGCCTTGGAGACCCAGTACTTC
NA	NA	TRBJ1-5	13	TRBV19	CASTQGGDQPQHF	TGTGCCAGTACACAAGGGGGGGATCAGCCCCAGCATTTT
many	TRBD2	TRBJ2-1	16	TRBV20-1	CSARGGTSGPYNEQFF	TGCAGTGCTAGAGGAGGGACTAGCGGACCTTACAATGAGCAGTTCTTC
many	NA	TRBJ2-1	14	TRBV5-1	CASSYAPRVNEQFF	TGCGCCAGCAGCTATGCACCCAGGGTAAATGAGCAGTTCTTC
NA	TRBD2	TRBJ2-1	17	TRBV4-3	CASSQDLVLARSNEQFF	TGCGCCAGCAGCCAAGATTTGGTACTAGCGAGGTCGAATGAGCAGTTCTTC
many	NA	TRBJ2-5	13	TRBV20-1	CSARGTFQETQYF	TGCAGTGCTAGAGGGACTTTCCAAGAGACCCAGTACTTC
many	TRBD2	TRBJ2-3	16	TRBV28	CASKGWRGSSTDTQYF	TGTGCCAGCAAGGGGTGGCGGGGGTCTAGCACAGATACGCAGTATTTT
many	TRBD1	TRBJ2-3	16	TRBV6-2/TRBV6-3	CASSYPTGTGGRTQYF	TGTGCCAGCAGTTACCCGACCGGGACAGGGGGCCGAACGCAGTATTTT
many	NA	TRBJ2-3	17	TRBV7-2	CASSQHTSRLSTDTQYF	TGTGCCAGCAGCCAGCACACTAGCAGACTAAGCACAGATACGCAGTATTTT
NA	NA	TRBJ2-1	13	TRBV20-1	CSATRRPGDEQFF	TGCAGTGCAACCCGACGCCCGGGTGATGAGCAGTTCTTC
many	NA	TRBJ2-7	16	TRBV5-1	CASNPQKTSLSYEQYF	TGCGCCAGCAACCCACAAAAGACTAGTCTATCCTACGAGCAGTACTTC
few	NA	TRBJ2-2	15	TRBV29-1	CSANSGTTNTGELFF	TGCAGCGCGAACTCCGGGACAACGAACACCGGGGAGCTGTTTTTT
NA	NA	TRBJ2-7	14	TRBV27	CASSSSVGSFEQYF	TGTGCCAGCAGTTCTAGCGTGGGGTCTTTTGAGCAGTACTTC
many	NA	TRBJ2-2	13	TRBV30	CAWALHSSGELFF	TGTGCCTGGGCACTACACAGTTCAGGGGAGCTGTTTTTT
many	NA	TRBJ2-5	12	TRBV24-1	CATSDPRKTQYF	TGTGCCACCAGTGATCCAAGGAAGACCCAGTACTTC
NA	NA	TRBJ2-7	13	TRBV19	CATGLGNGYEQYF	TGTGCCACCGGATTGGGGAACGGTTACGAGCAGTACTTC